This entry lists 19 T cell receptor beta chains sequenced from one sample in a study of metastatic and nonmetastatic thyroid tumors. TCRdb reassembled clones from the PCR reads with MiXCR. The sample holds tens of thousands of clones, around 4% seen once. Thyroid surgery had not been preceded by any treatment in any patient. Sequenced material: blood. The receptor source for this set is a female donor with papillary thyroid cancer or a benign thyroid nodule (not recorded which). Some clones in this sample may be carry-over from other donors' samples.

The CDR3 DNA reads TGTGCCAGCAGTCCGCTCGGGGCCTCGTCCTCTGGGGCCAACGTCCTGACTTTC. Residues: CASSPLGASSSGANVLTF. This rearrangement joins TRBV28 to TRBJ2-6, with D possibly called TRBD1 or TRBD2 (5 bases each). In germline, CDR1 is MDHEN, CDR2 SYDVKM. The length of the CDR3 is 18 residues. Trimming removed 5 bases from V and 0 bases from J, with 17 bases in between.

On this clone: At one boundary the junction diverges from the germline segment, which might be a read error. The chain has TRBV6-1 and TRBJ2-7; 9 bases line up with TRBD1. Per germline, CDR1 MNHNS and CDR2 SASEGT. This CDR3 is 13 amino acids long. CDR3 amino acids: CACSRDRDYEQYF. CDR3 nucleotide sequence: TGTGCCTGCAGCCGGGACAGGGACTACGAGCAGTACTTC.

In its sample, this clone was seen many times. V gene TRBV18 combines with J gene TRBJ1-4; 7 nucleotides match TRBD1. The CDR3 covers 16 residues. The germline V gene encodes CDR1 KGHSH and CDR2 LQKENI. J gave up 6 bases and V 2 bases, and 9 bases lay outside the gene matches. In DNA, the CDR3 is TGTGCCAGCTCACCAAGGTTCCCTGGGACAGATGAAAAACTGTTTTTT. Protein sequence: CASSPRFPGTDEKLFF.

This clone is termed medium-sized. V usage is TRBV28 and J usage is TRBJ1-2, with D possibly being TRBD1 (5 bases). The germline V gene encodes CDR1 MDHEN and CDR2 SYDVKM. The V end lost 2 bases, the J end lost 4 bases, and 20 bases lay between the germline ends. The CDR3 spans 17 residues. CDR3 nucleotides: TGTGCCAGCAGTTTAGGGGCAGGGCTACCGTGGGCCTATGGCTACACCTTC. Translating it yields CASSLGAGLPWAYGYTF.

This clone was observed many times. This chain joins TRBV4-2 and TRBJ2-3, with D possibly TRBD2 on 6 matching bases. V was pared by 2 bases and J by 5 bases, with 11 bases between. CDR1 is LGHNA and CDR2 is YNFKEQ in the germline V gene. CDR3 length: 14 amino acids. CDR3 region: CASSQLAAGDTQYF. The CDR3, as DNA: TGTGCCAGCAGCCAATTAGCGGCAGGAGATACGCAGTATTTT.

The rearrangement links TRBV6-1 to TRBJ2-2; 7 bases map to TRBD1. Looked up from germline, CDR1 is MNHNS and CDR2 is SASEGT. The CDR3 runs to 13 residues. V lost 7 bases to trimming and J lost 3 bases; unmatched junction nucleotides: 2. The CDR3 nucleotides read TGTGCCAGCAACACAGGGGACACCGGGGAGCTGTTTTTT. Translating it yields CASNTGDTGELFF.

This clone was detected many times. This chain joins TRBV20-1 and TRBJ1-5; D unclear. The CDR3 is 14 amino acids. Germline values: CDR1 DFQATT, CDR2 SNEGSKA (reference sequence). V lost 3 bases, J lost 0 bases, and 9 bases lay in between. Written as DNA, the CDR3 is TGCAGTGCTAGTTACGGGTTTAGCAATCAGCCCCAGCATTTT. Translated: CSASYGFSNQPQHF.

V gene TRBV20-1 combines with J gene TRBJ2-7, with 14 bases matching TRBD2. V gave up 4 bases and J gave up 7 bases; unmatched junction bases: 9. CDR1 and CDR2 from the germline V gene are DFQATT and SNEGSKA (reference sequence). CDR3 size: 15 residues. CDR3 region: CSAIDPTSGRGEQYF. CDR3 nucleotide sequence: TGCAGTGCTATAGACCCGACTAGCGGGAGGGGTGAGCAGTACTTC.

The sample holds a few counts of this clone. The rearrangement uses TRBV27 and TRBJ2-1, with TRBD2 identical over 9 bases. The CDR3 spans 17 residues. V shed 5 bases and J 3 bases; nucleotides not matched to a gene: 11. Germline assignment: CDR1 MNHEY and CDR2 SMNVEV (reference sequence). Here the CDR3 DNA reads TGTGCCAGCAGTACAATCCAGACTAGCGGCTTCTACAATGAGCAGTTCTTC. This encodes CASSTIQTSGFYNEQFF.

This clone has a handful of counts. CDR3 region: CASSFEGRGQYEQYF. The CDR3 nucleotides are TGTGCCAGCAGCTTCGAGGGCAGGGGACAATACGAGCAGTACTTC. V gene TRBV11-2 combines with J gene TRBJ2-7; tentative D call: TRBD1 (6 bases). The CDR3 runs to 15 residues. Trimming took off 3 bases at V and 4 bases at J, with 16 bases between the two ends. Germline-derived CDR1 and CDR2 are SGHAT and FQNNGV.

The genes are TRBV28 and TRBJ2-5, with D perhaps matching TRBD2 (5 bases). The CDR3 covers 15 residues. V was clipped by 4 bases and J by 1 base, with 13 bases between them. In germline, CDR1 is MDHEN, CDR2 SYDVKM. The CDR3 nucleotides read TGTGCCAGCAGTTCCATCGGGCGGGTCCAAGAGACCCAGTACTTC. Translating it yields CASSSIGRVQETQYF.

This clone appeared a few times. V usage is TRBV5-1 and J usage is TRBJ2-5, with D possibly being TRBD1 (5 bases). Per the germline V gene, CDR1 is SGHRS and CDR2 is YFSETQ. V lost 5 bases and J lost 10, with 21 bases in between. CDR3 length equals 14 residues. The CDR3 DNA reads TGCGCCAGCAGGCCGACAGTTGCCGGGTACGACCAGTACTTC. As protein: CASRPTVAGYDQYF.

This clone has a count of ten or more. The V gene is TRBV20-1, the J gene TRBJ1-1, with 10 nucleotides matching TRBD1. The CDR3 runs 13 residues. V dropped 5 bases and J dropped 5; count of bases not matched to a gene: 5. Germline V gene sequence: CDR1 DFQATT, CDR2 SNEGSKA (reference sequence). The CDR3 region is CSAPDRGRTEAFF. For the CDR3, the DNA is TGCAGTGCTCCGGACAGGGGGAGGACTGAAGCTTTCTTT.

This clone was observed at least ten times. A much larger clone is a single base away; this may be a read error. This chain connects TRBV10-3 to TRBJ2-1; D call uncertain. Germline V gene data show CDR1 as ENHRY and CDR2 as SYGVKD. The CDR3 runs 12 residues. DNA for the CDR3: TGTGCCATCAGTGGGGGTTTTTTCGAGCAGTCCTTC. This translates into CAISGGFFEQSF.

Ten or more counts support this clone. One base away lies a much larger clone, so this may be a sequencing read error. The chain combines TRBV28 with TRBJ1-1; tentatively, D is TRBD1 (5 bases). This CDR3 contains 14 residues. Germline CDR1 and CDR2: MDHEN and SYDVKM. The CDR3 sequence is CASSPRAENTEALF. CDR3 bases: TGTGCCAGCAGTCCCAGGGCGGAGAACACTGAAGCTCTCTTT.

The chain couples TRBV6-1 to TRBJ2-7, with TRBD2 as a possible D gene (5 bases). V was pared by 2 bases and J by 2 bases, with 16 bases between. Germline assignment: CDR1 MNHNS and CDR2 SASEGT. The CDR3 loop spans 16 amino acids. The CDR3 is CASSERRNRRTYEQYF. As DNA, the CDR3 is TGTGCCAGCAGTGAAAGGAGGAACCGCCGTACCTACGAGCAGTACTTC.

In DNA form, the CDR3 reads TGTGCCAGCAGCTGGGGACAGACAAGGGCCTACGAGCAGTACTTC. This encodes CASSWGQTRAYEQYF. V is TRBV7-2 and J is TRBJ2-7, with 7 positions matching TRBD1. Per germline, CDR1 SGHTA and CDR2 FQGNSA. CDR3 length: 15 residues. V shed 4 bases, J shed 2 bases, and the junction held 8 bases outside the gene matches. The full variable domain, in which reference TRBV7-2 and TRBJ2-7 provide the parts outside the CDR3, is GAGVSQSPSNKVTEKGKDVELRCDPISGHTALYWYRQSLGQGLEFLIYFQGNSAPDKSGLPSDRFSAERTGGSVSTLTIQRTQQEDSAVYLCASSWGQTRAYEQYFGPGTRLTVT.

This clone was counted ten times or more. The chain has TRBV5-5 and TRBJ2-5; D is unclear. V was pared by 7 bases and J by 3 bases, with 7 bases between. This CDR3 has 11 amino acids. Germline lookup yields CDR1 SGHKS and CDR2 YYEKEE (reference sequence). The CDR3 nucleotides read TGTGCCAGCGCTGGTAAAGAGACCCAGTACTTC. It codes for CASAGKETQYF.

The genes are TRBV12-3 or TRBV12-4 and TRBJ1-1; 9 nucleotides line up with TRBD1. This CDR3 is built from 12 residues. J gave up 10 bases and V 6 bases, and 6 bases lay outside the gene matches. The CDR3 DNA reads TGTGCCAGCAGACCTTCGACAGGGGGAGCTTTCTTT. This sequence encodes CASRPSTGGAFF.